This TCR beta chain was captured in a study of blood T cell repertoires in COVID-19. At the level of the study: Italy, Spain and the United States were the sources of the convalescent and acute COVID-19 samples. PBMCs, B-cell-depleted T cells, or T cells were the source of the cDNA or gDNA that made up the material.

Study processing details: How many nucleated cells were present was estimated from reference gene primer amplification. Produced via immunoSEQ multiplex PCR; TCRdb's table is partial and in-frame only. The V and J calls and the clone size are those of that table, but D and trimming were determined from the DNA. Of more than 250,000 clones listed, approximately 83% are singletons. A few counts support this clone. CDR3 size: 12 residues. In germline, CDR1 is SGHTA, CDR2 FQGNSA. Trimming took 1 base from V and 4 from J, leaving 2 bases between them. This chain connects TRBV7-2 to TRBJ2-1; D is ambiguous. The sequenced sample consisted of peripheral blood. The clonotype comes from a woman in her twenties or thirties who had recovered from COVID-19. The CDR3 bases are TGTGCCAGCAGCTTAGTATACAATGAGCAGTTCTTC. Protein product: CASSLVYNEQFF.